This passage covers 20 T cell receptor beta chains from one sample sequenced in a study of cytotoxic CD8 clonotypes in ibrutinib-treated CLL. The table came from immunoSEQ multiplex PCR; TCRdb's copy has only in-frame clones and leaves some out. The repertoire consists of around 330,000 clones, with 67% occurring once and the leading ten covering just under 6.5%. Sequenced here: PBMCs, sampled after 36 months of ibrutinib treatment. These receptors came from a human donor with chronic lymphocytic leukemia.

The J gene is TRBJ1-2, the V gene TRBV18, with a tentative D call TRBD1 (6 bases). The V gene's germline CDR1 is KGHSH and CDR2 LQKENI. The V end lost 1 base, the J end lost 3 bases, and 9 bases lay between the germline ends. The CDR3 spans 14 residues. The CDR3: CASSPQGDHYGYTF. The CDR3 DNA reads TGTGCCAGCTCACCACAGGGGGATCACTATGGCTACACCTTC. Together with reference TRBV18 and TRBJ1-2, the CDR3 gives the full variable domain: NAGVMQNPRHLVRRRGQEARLRCSPMKGHSHVYWYRQLPEEGLKFMVYLQKENIIDESGMPKERFSAEFPKEGPSILRIQQVVRGDSAAYFCASSPQGDHYGYTFGSGTRLTVV.

The genes are TRBV18 and TRBJ2-4; 7 bases map to TRBD1. J lost 0 bases, V lost 5 bases, and 13 bases had no gene match. The CDR3 totals 18 residues. In germline, CDR1 is KGHSH, CDR2 LQKENI. DNA of the CDR3: TGTGCCAGCTCAGTTTCGTCGGGACAGTCTCTAGCCAAAAACATTCAGTACTTC. Translating gives CASSVSSGQSLAKNIQYF.

The genes are TRBV4-1 and TRBJ2-5, with D unresolved. The CDR3 is 15 residues long. Trimming left V 0 bases short and J 5 bases short, with 13 bases between. The V gene's germline CDR1 is MGHRA and CDR2 YSYEKL. In nucleotides, the CDR3 is TGCGCCAGCAGCCAAGATAGGAGAATGGGGGAGACCCAGTACTTC. Translated, it gives CASSQDRRMGETQYF.

The V gene is TRBV5-5, the J gene TRBJ2-7; the match to TRBD2 covers 8 bases. Per the germline V gene, CDR1 is SGHKS and CDR2 is YYEKEE (reference sequence). The CDR3 length is 15 residues. V shed 4 bases and J 3 bases; nucleotides not matched to a gene: 9. This CDR3 is CASSDGLARFYEQYF. The CDR3 bases are TGTGCCAGCAGCGATGGACTAGCACGTTTCTACGAGCAGTACTTC.

The genes are TRBV11-3 and TRBJ2-3; D ambiguous. This CDR3 spans 13 amino acids. The V end lost 2 bases, the J end lost 1 base, and 4 bases lay between the germline ends. Germline lookup yields CDR1 SGHNT and CDR2 YENEEA. This CDR3 reads CASSLSGTDTQYF. The CDR3 region has the DNA TGTGCCAGCAGCTTATCGGGCACAGATACGCAGTATTTT. Full variable domain (remainder filled in from reference TRBV11-3 and TRBJ2-3): EAGVVQSPRYKIIEKKQPVAFWCNPISGHNTLYWYLQNLGQGPELLIRYENEEAVDDSQLPKDRFSAERLKGVDSTLKIQPAELGDSAVYLCASSLSGTDTQYFGPGTRLTVL.

As to this clone: The same CDR3 also results from other DNA sequences found in this sample. The gene calls are TRBV7-9 and TRBJ1-1; D remains ambiguous. CDR3 size: 14 residues. Germline CDR1 and CDR2: SEHNR and FQNEAQ (reference sequence). The V end lost 0 bases, the J end lost 1 base, and 6 bases lay between the germline ends. The DNA of the CDR3 is TGTGCCAGCAGCTTAGCTGCGGGGAACACTGAAGCTTTCTTT. This sequence encodes CASSLAAGNTEAFF.

The gene calls are TRBV28 and TRBJ1-1; D remains unclear. This CDR3 comprises 11 residues. From germline, CDR1 is MDHEN and CDR2 SYDVKM. Trimming removed 1 base at V and 5 bases at J, with 2 bases between. CDR3 region: CASSLSTEAFF. CDR3 coding DNA: TGTGCCAGCAGTTTATCGACTGAAGCTTTCTTT.

This clone was detected a few times. The chain recombines TRBV29-1 with TRBJ1-2; D unclear. Trimming shortened V by 2 bases and J by 6 bases, and 7 bases separated the two germline ends. The CDR3 sequence is 11 residues long. Germline assignment: CDR1 SQVTM and CDR2 ANQGSEA. The CDR3 loop is CSVELSHGYTF. The DNA of the CDR3 is TGCAGCGTTGAATTGTCCCATGGCTACACCTTC.

In this sample, this clone turned up a few times. The chain carries TRBV19 and TRBJ2-7; no reliable D call. CDR3 size: 14 residues. Germline CDR1 reads LNHDA; CDR2 reads SQIVND (reference sequence). V gave up 6 bases and J gave up 0 bases, with 12 bases separating them. CDR3 loop: CASSHHVRSYEQYF. CDR3 bases: TGTGCCAGTAGCCACCACGTTCGCTCCTACGAGCAGTACTTC. Variable domain in full (rest from reference TRBV19 and TRBJ2-7): DGGITQSPKYLFRKEGQNVTLSCEQNLNHDAMYWYRQDPGQGLRLIYYSQIVNDFQKGDIAEGYSVSREKKESFPLTVTSAQKNPTAFYLCASSHHVRSYEQYFGPGTRLTVT.

The chain is built from TRBV27 and TRBJ2-3; a weak D match, TRBD2 (6 bases). CDR3 size: 14 residues. V was trimmed by 6 bases and J by 7 bases, leaving 17 bases between them. Germline V lookup: CDR1 MNHEY, CDR2 SMNVEV (reference sequence). In DNA form, the CDR3 reads TGTGCCAGCAGCCTAGCGCCGGGTTCGTATACGCAGTATTTT. Amino acids: CASSLAPGSYTQYF.

This chain uses TRBV7-8 with TRBJ2-3; 8 bases line up with TRBD1. V gave up 0 bases and J gave up 3 bases; unmatched junction bases: 8. The CDR3 extends over 17 amino acids. The germline V gene encodes CDR1 SGHVS and CDR2 FQNEAQ. The DNA of the CDR3 is TGTGCCAGCAGCTTAGCCCCCTGGACAGGGTGGACAGATACGCAGTATTTT. It specifies CASSLAPWTGWTDTQYF.

This clone has a single count. The chain is built from TRBV2 and TRBJ2-7; 8 bases are shared with TRBD1. Germline trimming cut 3 bases from V and 1 base from J; bases unmatched to any gene: 8. This CDR3 has 16 amino acids. In germline, CDR1 is SNHLY, CDR2 FYNNEI. Here the CDR3 DNA reads TGTGCCAGCAGTGACCCGGGACAGGTGACTTCCTACGAGCAGTACTTC. Protein: CASSDPGQVTSYEQYF.

The rearrangement joins TRBV2 to TRBJ2-7; perhaps TRBD1 as D (5 bases). CDR1 is SNHLY and CDR2 is FYNNEI in the germline V gene. The CDR3 covers 11 residues. The V end was cut by 7 bases, the J end by 6 bases, with 10 bases between. DNA for the CDR3: TGTGCCAGCACCGGCAGGGCCGAGCAGTACTTC. Translating it yields CASTGRAEQYF.

This chain connects TRBV28 to TRBJ2-7; 9 positions agree with TRBD2. J lost 2 bases, V lost 3 bases, and 2 bases had no gene match. The germline gives CDR1 MDHEN, CDR2 SYDVKM. This CDR3 has 14 residues. CDR3 sequence reads: CASSLTSGPYEQYF. The CDR3 region has the DNA TGTGCCAGCAGTTTGACTAGCGGACCCTACGAGCAGTACTTC.

The V gene is TRBV28, the J gene TRBJ1-5; D uncertain. The V gene lost 5 bases and the J gene lost 5 bases, with 7 bases spanning the gap. The CDR3 consists of 12 residues. In germline, CDR1 is MDHEN, CDR2 SYDVKM. The CDR3 DNA is TGTGCCAGCAGTACAAGGGATCAGCCCCAGCATTTT. Protein product: CASSTRDQPQHF. The entire variable domain, with the rest obtained from reference TRBV28 and TRBJ1-5, is as follows: DVKVTQSSRYLVKRTGEKVFLECVQDMDHENMFWYRQDPGLGLRLIYFSYDVKMKEKGDIPEGYSVSREKKERFSLILESASTNQTSMYLCASSTRDQPQHFGDGTRLSIL.

The genes are TRBV29-1 and TRBJ1-2; 7 positions match TRBD1. Germline-derived CDR1 and CDR2 are SQVTM and ANQGSEA. J gave up 3 bases and V 7 bases, and 5 bases lay outside the gene matches. This CDR3 contains 12 residues. The CDR3 sequence: CSAIDRDYGYTF. As DNA, the CDR3 is TGCAGCGCCATCGACAGGGACTATGGCTACACCTTC.

The rearrangement links TRBV12-5 to TRBJ2-1, with TRBD1 matching over 8 bases. The CDR3 spans 16 residues. The germline V gene encodes CDR1 LGHNT and CDR2 FRNRAP. Trimming at V came to 4 bases and at J to 9 bases, leaving 14 bases not matched to a gene. DNA for the CDR3: TGTGCTAGTGGTTGGGACAGGTTCCGACGAGATGGTGAGCAGTTCTTC. As protein: CASGWDRFRRDGEQFF.

The rearrangement joins TRBV7-6 to TRBJ2-7; 8 positions match TRBD1. Germline V gene lookup returns CDR1 SGHVS and CDR2 FNYEAQ. Germline trimming cut 5 bases from V and 4 bases from J; bases unmatched to any gene: 7. The CDR3 loop spans 14 amino acids. This CDR3 is CASSNDRGHYEQYF. CDR3 DNA sequence: TGTGCCAGCAGCAACGACAGGGGTCATTACGAGCAGTACTTC. Based on the CDR3 plus reference TRBV7-6 and TRBJ2-7, the full variable domain is GAGVSQSPRYKVTKRGQDVALRCDPISGHVSLYWYRQALGQGPEFLTYFNYEAQQDKSGLPNDRFSAERPEGSISTLTIQRTEQRDSAMYRCASSNDRGHYEQYFGPGTRLTVT.

The V call is TRBV5-4, the J call TRBJ1-2; D ambiguous. In germline, CDR1 is SGHNT, CDR2 YYREEE (reference sequence). V dropped 5 bases and J dropped 2 bases, with 10 bases sitting between them. This CDR3 spans 13 amino acids. CDR3 DNA: TGTGCCAGCAGTGGTTGGGCCAACTATGGCTACACCTTC. It encodes CASSGWANYGYTF.

This clone was seen a handful of times. The V gene is TRBV29-1, the J gene TRBJ1-1; no clear D. Germline lookup yields CDR1 SQVTM and CDR2 ANQGSEA. Deletions cut 1 base from V and 3 bases from J, with 3 bases between. The CDR3 is 11 residues long. CDR3 region: CSVEGDTEAFF. CDR3 in DNA: TGCAGCGTTGAAGGGGACACTGAAGCTTTCTTT.